These T cell receptor beta chains were read from a single sample in a study of low-dose radiotherapy and immunotherapy resistance in tumors. From the reads, TCRdb called clonotypes with MiXCR, one entry per CDR3 protein. Altogether fewer than 95,000 distinct CDR3 sequences are present, 9.4% being singletons, with the ten largest covering 1%. This material consisted of PBMCs, taken before treatment. Receptors were obtained from a male donor with prostate cancer. Each CDR3 is given with its conserved first and last residue. The order of the fields is V gene, J gene, CDR3 protein.

v_gene: TRBV28
j_gene: TRBJ2-5
CDR3aa: CASSFTGVQTQYF

v_gene: TRBV5-1
j_gene: TRBJ1-1
CDR3aa: CASSLGGGGKDTEAFF

v_gene: TRBV27
j_gene: TRBJ2-6
CDR3aa: CAISSLLDTLSSGANVLTF

v_gene: TRBV5-1
j_gene: TRBJ2-1
CDR3aa: CASSSDLSYNEQFF

v_gene: TRBV5-1
j_gene: TRBJ2-5
CDR3aa: CASSLGAGGNQETQYF

v_gene: TRBV12-3/TRBV12-4
j_gene: TRBJ2-1
CDR3aa: CASSAQGSSYNEQFF

v_gene: TRBV6-2/TRBV6-3
j_gene: TRBJ2-3
CDR3aa: CASSFQLATSFRDTQYF

v_gene: TRBV4-1
j_gene: TRBJ1-2
CDR3aa: CASSSAAERNYGYTF

v_gene: TRBV3-1
j_gene: TRBJ1-2
CDR3aa: CASSPGGLSYGYTF

v_gene: TRBV25-1
j_gene: TRBJ2-7
CDR3aa: CASSDFGSSYEQYF

v_gene: TRBV4-1
j_gene: TRBJ1-2
CDR3aa: CASSRQAIGFNGYTF

v_gene: TRBV7-3
j_gene: TRBJ2-1
CDR3aa: CASSLQGLAAYNEQFF

v_gene: TRBV5-1
j_gene: TRBJ2-7
CDR3aa: CASSADHPTGEQYF

v_gene: TRBV4-1
j_gene: TRBJ2-7
CDR3aa: CASSSTDFVPGGYEQYF

v_gene: TRBV28
j_gene: TRBJ1-5
CDR3aa: CASSYRPPQHF

v_gene: TRBV4-2
j_gene: TRBJ1-3
CDR3aa: CASSQDSSRGTDTIYF

v_gene: TRBV4-3
j_gene: TRBJ1-5
CDR3aa: CASSQDGQGNRPQHF

v_gene: TRBV21-1
j_gene: TRBJ1-4
CDR3aa: CASSPTQKLFF

v_gene: TRBV6-2/TRBV6-3
j_gene: TRBJ2-1
CDR3aa: CASSARSSGSRNEQFF

v_gene: TRBV7-9
j_gene: TRBJ2-5
CDR3aa: CASSFPRGVGFQETQYF

v_gene: TRBV3-1
j_gene: TRBJ1-2
CDR3aa: CASSLKRQGALGYGYTF

v_gene: TRBV6-6
j_gene: TRBJ1-2
CDR3aa: CASSPQGASTGYTF

v_gene: TRBV29-1
j_gene: TRBJ2-5
CDR3aa: CSVGGGPETQYF

v_gene: TRBV9
j_gene: TRBJ2-5
CDR3aa: CASSSLGGMQETQYF

v_gene: TRBV6-6
j_gene: TRBJ1-5
CDR3aa: CASRDGRQPQHF

v_gene: TRBV7-6
j_gene: TRBJ2-7
CDR3aa: CASSLATQDYEQYF

v_gene: TRBV27
j_gene: TRBJ2-2
CDR3aa: CASLRTSGRKQYFGTGTGELFF

v_gene: TRBV6-4
j_gene: TRBJ2-5
CDR3aa: CASSDSGGTQYF

v_gene: TRBV5-8
j_gene: TRBJ2-7
CDR3aa: CASRGNYEQYF

v_gene: TRBV7-8
j_gene: TRBJ1-4
CDR3aa: CASSLAPGAGTNEKLFF

v_gene: TRBV12-3/TRBV12-4
j_gene: TRBJ2-6
CDR3aa: CASSLAPGIPSASGANVLTF

v_gene: TRBV7-9
j_gene: TRBJ2-7
CDR3aa: CASSSRDRGLDEQYF

v_gene: TRBV27
j_gene: TRBJ2-5
CDR3aa: CASSLSTGSQETQYF

v_gene: TRBV6-1
j_gene: TRBJ1-2
CDR3aa: CASSMDVGGYTF

v_gene: TRBV30
j_gene: TRBJ2-7
CDR3aa: CALIPGPYEQYF